Sequencing of this TCR beta chain was carried out in a study of cytomegalovirus exposure and HLA in healthy donors. General observations from the study: Later analysis revealed greater clonal expansion in HLA-associated TCR beta chains than in equally common others.

The donors comprised healthy bone marrow donors. Nominally healthy donors were sampled, though unrecorded immune exposures were likely. Use of 60 Vbeta and 13 Jbeta primers characterized the PCR. Some clones are missing from TCRdb's copy, which holds only in-frame ones; the method was immunoSEQ multiplex PCR. The sample lists more than 150,000 clones; more than 75% were seen once. This clone came up once. Its specificity is not known. The junction and the germline gene differ at one end; a read error may be behind it. Germline loops: CDR1 SSHAT, CDR2 FNYEAQ (reference sequence). The CDR3 covers 15 residues.

Source material: PBMCs. V is TRBV7-7 and J is TRBJ2-3; D perhaps matches TRBD2 (7 bases). This TCR came from a woman aged 45-59 years in good health and CMV-seropositive. The CDR3 DNA reads TGTGCTAGCAGCCCAAGGGGGGGGAGCACAGATACGCAGTATTTT. Translating gives CASSPRGGSTDTQYF.